Listed below are T cell receptor beta chains from one sample, sequenced in a study of shared clonotypes between healthy human individuals. Profiled with immunoSEQ multiplex PCR; TCRdb holds only in-frame clones, not every one. The repertoire has some 2,000,000 clones, 90% to 96% of them found once; the top ten carry roughly 0.13%. The specimen was naive CD4+ T cells sorted from blood. The source of these receptors is a man between 18 and 35 years old in good health. The CDR3 runs from the conserved cysteine through the conserved F or W. A D gene is named only where the DNA matches it firmly. Clone size is not always given. Where it is, it says once, few, many or a class for expanded clones.

TRBV4-3	TRBJ2-4	NA	NA	TGCGCCAGCAGCCAAGTTAGGCAAGCTCTAGCCAAAAACATTCAGTACTTC	CASSQVRQALAKNIQYF
TRBV6-1	TRBJ1-2	NA	NA	TGTGCCAGCAGTGAAGCTTTGGGGAATTCCGGCTACACCTTC	CASSEALGNSGYTF
TRBV6-6	TRBJ2-1	once	TRBD2	TGTGCCAGCAGTTACGGGCCGGGGGGGACCAATGAGCAGTTCTTC	CASSYGPGGTNEQFF
TRBV11-2	TRBJ2-7	NA	NA	TGTGCCAGCAGCTTAGGGGACGGGCCCTACGAGCAGTACTTC	CASSLGDGPYEQYF
TRBV7-9	TRBJ1-2	NA	TRBD1	TGTGCCAGCAGCGGCCGGGACAGGGAAAACTATGGCTACACCTTC	CASSGRDRENYGYTF
TRBV10-3	TRBJ2-5	once	TRBD2	TGTGCCATCAGTGAGTCGGGGCGGGAGGAGACCCAGTACTTC	CAISESGREETQYF
TRBV11-2	TRBJ2-7	NA	NA	TGTGCCAGCAGCTTAGTGGTGAGTTACGAGCAGTACTTC	CASSLVVSYEQYF
TRBV30	TRBJ1-5	NA	TRBD1	TGTGCCTGGTCCACTGGGACAGGGGGTCGGCAGCCCCAGCATTTT	CAWSTGTGGRQPQHF
TRBV5-6	TRBJ1-6	NA	NA	TGTGCCAGCAGCTTTAACAGGGACCATGGTTCACCCCTCCACTTT	CASSFNRDHGSPLHF
TRBV4-1	TRBJ1-3	NA	TRBD1	TGCGCCAGCAGCCAAGATACGGCAGGGGGCCCGCTCTCTGGAAACACCATATATTTT	CASSQDTAGGPLSGNTIYF
TRBV12-5	TRBJ2-3	NA	NA	TGTGCTAGTGCCTACAGGGCGGACACAGATACGCAGTATTTT	CASAYRADTDTQYF
TRBV2	TRBJ1-2	NA	TRBD1	TGTGCCAGCAGTGAAGCTCTTGGCAGGGGGGCTGGCTACACCTTC	CASSEALGRGAGYTF
TRBV4-3	TRBJ2-1	NA	TRBD2	TGCGCCAGCAGCCAACTAGGTGCGGGAGACTACAATGAGCAGTTCTTC	CASSQLGAGDYNEQFF
TRBV28	TRBJ2-5	NA	NA	TGTGCCAGCAGGGCGGGGCTCGAGACCCAGTACTTC	CASRAGLETQYF
TRBV5-6	TRBJ2-3	NA	NA	TGTGCCAGCAGTCGTAGATCTAGCACAGATACGCAGTATTTT	CASSRRSSTDTQYF
TRBV4-3	TRBJ1-4	once	NA	TGCGCCAGCAGCCGGTTCCGGAACATTCTGGAACTGTTTTTT	CASSRFRNILELFF
TRBV30	TRBJ2-1	NA	NA	TGTGCCTGGAAAGCGGTACCACCGGATGAGCAGTTCTTC	CAWKAVPPDEQFF
TRBV2	TRBJ2-7	NA	NA	TGTGCCAGCATAAAGACCGTCAGCTCCTACGAGCAGTACTTC	CASIKTVSSYEQYF
TRBV19	TRBJ1-3	NA	NA	TGTGCCAGTAGTCTGCCGGGTGGGGAAGCTGGAAACACCATATATTTT	CASSLPGGEAGNTIYF
TRBV6-1	TRBJ1-2	NA	TRBD1	TGTGCCAGCAGGGACAGGGGCCTAAAGGACTATGGCTACACCTTC	CASRDRGLKDYGYTF
TRBV6-5	TRBJ1-2	NA	NA	TGTGCCAGCAGTTCAAGGAGTGGCTACACCTTC	CASSSRSGYTF
TRBV5-4	TRBJ2-7	NA	TRBD1	TGTGCCAGCAGCTCCGGACAGGGTGACCACTACGAGCAGTACTTC	CASSSGQGDHYEQYF
TRBV19	TRBJ2-5	once	NA	TGTGCCAGTAGTAATTCAGGGATGGAGACCCAGTACTTC	CASSNSGMETQYF
TRBV9	TRBJ2-5	NA	TRBD1	TGTGCCAGCAGCGTGGGGACAGGGGGCGAAGATCAAGAGACCCAGTACTTC	CASSVGTGGEDQETQYF
TRBV5-6	TRBJ1-5	NA	NA	TGTGCCAGCAGCTTGTCTGACAGGAGCCCCAATCAGCCCCAGCATTTT	CASSLSDRSPNQPQHF
TRBV2	TRBJ2-5	NA	TRBD2	TGTGCCAGCAGTAATTTCGTTGGCCTAGCGGGAGCGCGGACCCAGTACTTC	CASSNFVGLAGARTQYF
TRBV19	TRBJ2-7	NA	NA	TGTGCCAGTAGTCCAGGGTCGTCCTACGAGCAGTACTTC	CASSPGSSYEQYF
TRBV6-1	TRBJ1-5	NA	NA	TGTGCCAGCAGGACTACGGGGCAGCCCCAGCATTTT	CASRTTGQPQHF
TRBV6-6	TRBJ1-4	NA	NA	TGTGCCAGCAGAATACCTAGGGACATTCCGGGAAAACTGTTTTTT	CASRIPRDIPGKLFF
TRBV5-1	TRBJ1-1	NA	TRBD1	TGCGCCAGCAGCTTGTGGGGGACAGGCTCTGAAGCTTTCTTT	CASSLWGTGSEAFF
TRBV6-5	TRBJ1-4	NA	NA	TGTGCCAGCAGTTACTACCGGGAGGGAACTAATGAAAAACTGTTTTTT	CASSYYREGTNEKLFF
TRBV7-2	TRBJ2-7	NA	TRBD1	TGTGCCAGCAGCGTGACAGGGATCTCCTACGAGCAGTACTTC	CASSVTGISYEQYF